Shown below are 20 T cell receptor beta chains from a single sample sequenced in a study of human T cells and chemical hapten exposure. TCRdb called the RACE reads again in MiXCR, with one record for every CDR3 protein. This table holds around 380,000 distinct CDR3 sequences, approximately 5.8% found once. Documented time point: pre-sensitization, week 0. Treatment meaning: therapeutic diphenylcyclopropenone sensitization with weekly scalp DPC. Sequenced here: whole blood, sampled in connection with sensitization to the hapten diphenylcyclopropenone (DPC). These receptors were obtained from a woman between 18 and 29 years old with alopecia areata. Some clones in this sample may be carry-over from other donors' samples.

The V gene is TRBV6-4, the J gene TRBJ2-1, with D perhaps TRBD2 (5 bases). CDR3 size: 13 residues. The germline gives CDR1 MRHNA, CDR2 SNTAGT. Trimming removed 2 bases at V and 7 bases at J, with 9 bases between. The CDR3 coding sequence is TGTGCCAGCAGTGACGGGGAGCGGAATGAGCAGTTCTTC. Translation: CASSDGERNEQFF.

The chain links TRBV6-2 or TRBV6-3 to TRBJ1-2; D is undetermined. V lost 6 bases and J lost 5, with 22 bases in between. The CDR3 covers 16 residues. Germline V gene sequence: CDR1 MNHEY, CDR2 SVGEGT. In nucleotides, the CDR3 is TGTGCCAGCAGCCAGACGGGCCTCATGATTAGTTATGGCTACACCTTC. Amino acids: CASSQTGLMISYGYTF.

This sequence joins TRBV6-1 and TRBJ2-7; D not certain. The CDR3 spans 12 residues. The germline V gene encodes CDR1 MNHNS and CDR2 SASEGT. The ends were cut back, 7 bases at V and 2 bases at J, with 9 bases in the middle. The CDR3 region has the DNA TGTGCCAGCACACGGTCGACCTACGAGCAGTACTTC. This encodes CASTRSTYEQYF.

In its sample, this clonotype was seen a few times. The J gene is TRBJ2-1, the V gene TRBV7-3; TRBD2 matches 14 bases. The V gene end was trimmed by 3 bases and the J gene end by 2 bases; junction bases not matched to a gene: 0. From germline, CDR1 is SGHTA and CDR2 FQGTGA. There are 16 residues in the CDR3. This CDR3 is CASSLTSGGAYNEQFF. The CDR3, as DNA: TGTGCCAGCAGCTTGACTAGCGGGGGGGCCTACAATGAGCAGTTCTTC.

This clonotype was seen many times. The V call is TRBV12-5, the J call TRBJ2-6, with no clear D. The CDR3 is 13 residues long. Deletions cut 3 bases from V and 4 bases from J, with 4 bases between. CDR1 and CDR2 from the germline V gene are LGHNT and FRNRAP. The CDR3 loop is CASGLSGANVLTF. In DNA form, the CDR3 reads TGTGCTAGTGGTTTATCCGGGGCCAACGTCCTGACTTTC.

V usage is TRBV27 and J usage is TRBJ1-2; 7 nucleotides align to TRBD1. This CDR3 region has 15 residues. The germline V gene has CDR1 MNHEY and CDR2 SMNVEV (reference sequence). The J segment lost 3 bases and the V segment lost 5 bases, leaving 9 bases of the junction unmatched. CDR3 sequence reads: CASSPWDRDYYGYTF. DNA for the CDR3: TGTGCCAGCAGTCCCTGGGACAGAGATTACTATGGCTACACCTTC.

This clonotype was detected only a few times. The J gene is TRBJ1-2, the V gene TRBV5-1; 10 bases align to TRBD1. The CDR3 loop spans 14 amino acids. V lost 5 bases and J lost 4; bases outside the gene matches: 5. CDR1 and CDR2 from the germline V gene are SGHRS and YFSETQ. CDR3 in amino acids: CASRMGQGFYGYTF. The DNA of the CDR3 is TGCGCCAGCAGAATGGGACAGGGGTTCTATGGCTACACCTTC.

V is TRBV7-2 and J is TRBJ2-7; TRBD1 aligns across 7 bases. The germline V gene has CDR1 SGHTA and CDR2 FQGNSA. This CDR3 region has 13 residues. V shed 6 bases, J shed 1 base, and the junction held 3 bases outside the gene matches. The CDR3 reads CASSTGVSYEQYF. CDR3 DNA sequence: TGTGCCAGCAGTACAGGGGTATCCTACGAGCAGTACTTC.

Ten or more counts support this clonotype. The gene calls are TRBV14 and TRBJ2-1; D is ambiguous. CDR1 is SGHDN, CDR2 FVKESK, per germline. The CDR3 has 14 amino acids. V was shortened by 4 bases and J by 0 bases, with 7 bases between the two germline ends. CDR3 loop: CASSLASSYNEQFF. In DNA, the CDR3 is TGTGCCAGCAGCCTAGCCAGCTCCTACAATGAGCAGTTCTTC. The variable domain in full, with the rest retrieved from reference TRBV14 and TRBJ2-1, is EAGVTQFPSHSVIEKGQTVTLRCDPISGHDNLYWYRRVMGKEIKFLLHFVKESKQDESGMPNNRFLAERTGGTYSTLKVQPAELEDSGVYFCASSLASSYNEQFFGPGTRLTVL.

This clonotype was counted a few times. The chain's CDR3 is CSAPWGGMNTEAFF. The CDR3 DNA is TGCAGTGCTCCGTGGGGGGGGATGAACACTGAAGCTTTCTTT. The chain links TRBV20-1 to TRBJ1-1, with D possibly being TRBD1 (5 bases). Germline V CDR1 and CDR2: DFQATT, SNEGSKA (reference sequence). The CDR3 spans 14 residues. V was cut by 5 bases and J by 0 bases, with 13 bases left in between.

A word on this clonotype: It may be a read error: a sequence one base away is much more abundant. The rearrangement links TRBV7-8 to TRBJ2-3, with 8 nucleotides matching TRBD2. V was pared by 5 bases and J by 4 bases, with 11 bases of the junction left unmatched. The CDR3 contains 16 residues. CDR1 and CDR2 from the germline V gene are SGHVS and FQNEAQ. CDR3 protein: CASSLPGSGGPDTQYF. The CDR3 DNA reads TGTGCCAGCAGCCTCCCAGGTTCGGGGGGGCCAGATACGCAGTATTTT.

The rearrangement links TRBV28 to TRBJ2-7; possible D gene TRBD1, 5 bases. Trimming pared 0 bases from V and 3 bases from J, leaving 9 bases between. Germline assignment: CDR1 MDHEN and CDR2 SYDVKM. This CDR3 contains 14 residues. The CDR3 is CASSLWPGHYEQYF. In nucleotides, the CDR3 is TGTGCCAGCAGTTTATGGCCAGGGCACTACGAGCAGTACTTC.

This chain links TRBV4-1 with TRBJ1-5; no reliable D call. This CDR3 has 14 amino acids. The germline V and J ends were trimmed by 1 base and 10 bases, with 14 bases remaining between them. Looked up from germline, CDR1 is MGHRA and CDR2 is YSYEKL. CDR3 in amino acids: CASSQVARGQPQHF. DNA for the CDR3: TGCGCCAGCAGCCAAGTAGCCCGGGGTCAACCCCAGCATTTT.

This clonotype was counted many times. The chain recombines TRBV20-1 with TRBJ1-6; tentatively, D is TRBD1 (6 bases). Looked up from germline, CDR1 is DFQATT and CDR2 is SNEGSKA (reference sequence). V was shortened by 2 bases and J by 7 bases, with 12 bases between the two germline ends. CDR3 length: 14 residues. The CDR3 is CSARRQAANSPLHF. The CDR3 nucleotides read TGCAGTGCTAGACGACAGGCGGCCAATTCACCCCTCCACTTT.

In its sample, this clonotype was seen a few times. This chain connects TRBV27 to TRBJ2-6, with D perhaps given as TRBD1 or TRBD2 (5 bases each). The CDR3 is 15 amino acids. The V and J ends lost 5 bases and 3 bases respectively, with 11 bases between them. Germline V gene sequence: CDR1 MNHEY, CDR2 SMNVEV (reference sequence). This CDR3 is CASSAWGSGANVLTF. CDR3 in DNA: TGTGCCAGCAGTGCGTGGGGGAGTGGGGCCAACGTCCTGACTTTC.

The table lists this clonotype with a few counts. The V and J genes are TRBV6-5 and TRBJ1-1; tentatively, D is TRBD1 (6 bases). In germline, CDR1 is MNHEY, CDR2 SVGAGI. V was clipped by 2 bases and J by 4 bases, with 17 bases between them. CDR3 length equals 16 residues. The CDR3 DNA is TGTGCCAGCAGTTACCTAACAGGGATAAGAGGCACTGAAGCTTTCTTT. It is translated as CASSYLTGIRGTEAFF.

This clonotype was recorded many times. The chain uses TRBV7-2 and TRBJ1-5, with a tentative D call TRBD1 (6 bases). The CDR3 length is 13 residues. Germline V lookup: CDR1 SGHTA, CDR2 FQGNSA. The V end was cut by 1 base, the J end by 7 bases, with 8 bases between. The CDR3 DNA sequence: TGTGCCAGCAGCTTAGAGGGGGAGCAGCCCCAGCATTTT. Encoded protein: CASSLEGEQPQHF. Complete variable domain (other parts from reference TRBV7-2 and TRBJ1-5): GAGVSQSPSNKVTEKGKDVELRCDPISGHTALYWYRQSLGQGLEFLIYFQGNSAPDKSGLPSDRFSAERTGGSVSTLTIQRTQQEDSAVYLCASSLEGEQPQHFGDGTRLSIL.

V and J are TRBV7-9 and TRBJ2-1; the D gene could be TRBD1 or TRBD2 (6 bases each). The CDR3 has 18 residues. V dropped 3 bases and J dropped 4 bases, with 22 bases sitting between them. Germline V gene lookup returns CDR1 SEHNR and CDR2 FQNEAQ (reference sequence). The CDR3 DNA reads TGTGCCAGCAGCTTGATCGGGGGCAGGGCAGTTTCATACAATGAGCAGTTCTTC. Encoded protein: CASSLIGGRAVSYNEQFF.

The V gene is TRBV5-1, the J gene TRBJ1-2; no clear D. The V gene lost 3 bases and the J gene lost 3 bases, with 12 bases spanning the gap. This CDR3 is 14 amino acids long. Per germline, CDR1 SGHRS and CDR2 YFSETQ. The CDR3 reads CASSSGTSDYGYTF. In DNA, the CDR3 is TGCGCCAGCAGCTCGGGCACTTCAGACTATGGCTACACCTTC. Looking up the rest from reference TRBV5-1 and TRBJ1-2 gives the full variable domain: KAGVTQTPRYLIKTRGQQVTLSCSPISGHRSVSWYQQTPGQGLQFLFEYFSETQRNKGNFPGRFSGRQFSNSRSEMNVSTLELGDSALYLCASSSGTSDYGYTFGSGTRLTVV.

The chain combines TRBV12-3 or TRBV12-4 with TRBJ2-3; the match to TRBD2 covers 10 bases. Germline trimming cut 6 bases from V and 6 bases from J; bases unmatched to any gene: 6. The CDR3 totals 14 residues. CDR3 sequence: CASRTSGATDTQYF. The DNA for the CDR3 is TGTGCCAGCAGAACTAGCGGGGCAACCGATACGCAGTATTTT.